This T cell receptor (beta chain) originates from a study of shared clonotypes between healthy human individuals. Whole-study context: Used for every donor were three CD4 naive, three CD4 memory, two CD8 naive and one CD8 memory plate.

Cells designated naive CD8 were CD45RO-negative and were positively selected for CCR7, with terminally differentiated effector memory CD45RA+ cells excluded. Deep-level running was used for the assay. The genomic DNA of each subset was split evenly across several immunoSEQ plates. Only in-frame clones appear in the TCRdb table, and some are missing; sequencing was by immunoSEQ multiplex PCR. The sample consists of just over 2,000,000 clones, 85% to 95% of them appearing once. CDR1 MNHEY and CDR2 SMNVEV come from the germline V gene (reference sequence). This CDR3 has 16 amino acids. V was clipped by 5 bases and J by 2 bases, with 18 bases between them.

This sequence originates from a man aged 18 to 35 in good health. What was sequenced was naive CD8+ T cells sorted from blood. This rearrangement joins TRBV27 to TRBJ1-2; TRBD1 might be the D (6 bases). As DNA, the CDR3 is TGTGCCAGCAGTCCCTTTTTCGGGGGCGCGAACTATGGCTACACCTTC. It translates to CASSPFFGGANYGYTF.